This T cell receptor beta chain was observed in a study of sequential checkpoint blockade in melanoma. Study at large: Patients were randomized 1:1 to nivolumab-then-ipilimumab or ipilimumab-then-nivolumab first-line. After both sequences, patients received maintenance nivolumab.

The treatment is: randomized to nivolumab then ipilimumab (arm A) or the reverse (arm B). Live CD3+CD8+ CD19− CD56− cells were sorted from PBMCs. Sequencing used immunoSEQ multiplex PCR; TCRdb keeps in-frame clones, though not all of them. The data show 3,500 to 4,500 clones, around 60% seen once. Trimming removed 3 bases from V and 2 bases from J, with 12 bases in between. The CDR3 is 15 amino acids. Germline values: CDR1 SGHTA, CDR2 FQGNSA. The sequenced sample was CD8+ T cells sorted from blood (inferred from file names), obtained from a patient given nivolumab and ipilimumab in sequence. The chain recombines TRBV7-2 with TRBJ2-3; maybe TRBD2 (5 bases). The clonotype comes from a human donor with melanoma. In DNA, the CDR3 is TGTGCCAGCAGCTTCTTGGAGGCGTCCACAGATACGCAGTATTTT. Translating it yields CASSFLEASTDTQYF.